The clone carrying this T cell receptor beta chain was observed a few times. Its antigen is still unknown. This CDR3 contains 14 residues. Germline V lookup: CDR1 MNHEY, CDR2 SVGEGT. V dropped 1 base and J dropped 6 bases, with 12 bases sitting between them. This sample was included in a study of T cell repertoires in cytomegalovirus infection. For the study at large: Researchers turned to recently identified HLA-C-restricted CMV epitopes as well as well-studied HLA-B-restricted ones.

General study findings and limits: Dominant in the ex vivo response were TCR beta clonotypes restricted by HLA-C and specific for CMV.

MiXCR, run by TCRdb on the reads, gives a single entry per CDR3 protein. The table lists approximately 910,000 distinct CDR3 sequences, roughly 30% of them singletons. The specimen was cultured CD8+ T cells from PBMCs, collected from culture after CMV antigen stimulation. V and J are TRBV6-2 or TRBV6-3 and TRBJ1-2; D gene ambiguous. The receptor was isolated from a human donor in good health (CMV status not recorded). Some clones in this sample may be carry-over from other donors' samples. The CDR3 DNA is TGTGCCAGCAGTTACTTAAGGGCCATCGATGGCTACACCTTC. Translating gives CASSYLRAIDGYTF.